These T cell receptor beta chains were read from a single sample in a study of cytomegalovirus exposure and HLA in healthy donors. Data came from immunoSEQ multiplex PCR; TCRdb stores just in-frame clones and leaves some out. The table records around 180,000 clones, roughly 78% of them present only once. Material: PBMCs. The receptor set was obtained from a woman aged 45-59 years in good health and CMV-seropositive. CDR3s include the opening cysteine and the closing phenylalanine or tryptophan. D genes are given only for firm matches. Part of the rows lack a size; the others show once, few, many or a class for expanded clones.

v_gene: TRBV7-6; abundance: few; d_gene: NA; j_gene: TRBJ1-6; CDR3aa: CASSLRSSYNSPLHF; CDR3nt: TGTGCCAGCAGCTTGCGGAGCTCCTATAATTCACCCCTCCACTTT
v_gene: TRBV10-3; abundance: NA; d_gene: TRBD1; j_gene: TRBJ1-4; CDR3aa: CAISLTGSNEKLFF; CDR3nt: TGTGCCATCAGTCTGACAGGGAGTAATGAAAAACTGTTTTTT
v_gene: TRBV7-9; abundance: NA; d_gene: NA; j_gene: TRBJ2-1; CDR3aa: CASSLVDRYNEQFF; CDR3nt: TGTGCCAGCAGCTTAGTAGACAGGTACAATGAGCAGTTCTTC
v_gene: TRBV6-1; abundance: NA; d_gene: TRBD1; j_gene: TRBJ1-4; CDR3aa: CASSVDRFATNEKLFF; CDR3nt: TGTGCCAGCAGTGTGGACAGGTTTGCAACTAATGAAAAACTGTTTTTT
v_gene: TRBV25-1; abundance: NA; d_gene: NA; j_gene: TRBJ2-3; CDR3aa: CASSKTRVTDTQYF; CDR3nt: TGTGCCAGCAGTAAAACCAGGGTCACAGATACGCAGTATTTT
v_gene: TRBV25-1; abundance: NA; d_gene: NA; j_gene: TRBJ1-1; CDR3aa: CASSGLQNTEAFF; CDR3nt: TGTGCCAGCAGTGGACTGCAGAACACTGAAGCTTTCTTT
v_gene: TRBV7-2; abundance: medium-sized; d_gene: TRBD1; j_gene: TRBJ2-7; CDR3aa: CASSATGYYEQYF; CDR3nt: TGTGCCAGCAGCGCGACAGGGTACTACGAGCAGTACTTC
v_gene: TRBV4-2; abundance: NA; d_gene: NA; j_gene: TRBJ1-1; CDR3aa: CASSQDGGRDEAFF; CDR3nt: TGTGCCAGCAGCCAAGATGGCGGACGGGATGAAGCTTTCTTT
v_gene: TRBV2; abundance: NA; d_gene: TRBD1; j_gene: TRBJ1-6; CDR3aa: CASIEQGQGNSPLHF; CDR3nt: TGTGCCAGCATCGAACAGGGACAGGGAAATTCACCCCTCCACTTT
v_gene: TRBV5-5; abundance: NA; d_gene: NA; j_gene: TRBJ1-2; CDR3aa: CASRVGDNYGYTF; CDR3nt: TGTGCCAGCAGAGTAGGGGATAACTATGGCTACACCTTC
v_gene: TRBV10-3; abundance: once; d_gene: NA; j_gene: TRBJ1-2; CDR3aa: CAITESRENYGYTF; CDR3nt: TGTGCCATCACCGAATCTAGGGAGAACTATGGCTACACCTTC
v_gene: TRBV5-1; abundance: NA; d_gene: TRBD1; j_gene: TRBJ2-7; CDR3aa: CASSLVPGQGGSYEQYF; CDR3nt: TGCGCCAGCAGCTTAGTCCCGGGACAGGGAGGATCCTACGAGCAGTACTTC
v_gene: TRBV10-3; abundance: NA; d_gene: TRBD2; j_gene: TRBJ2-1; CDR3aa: CAIGERGSYNEQFF; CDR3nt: TGTGCCATCGGAGAGCGGGGGAGTTACAATGAGCAGTTCTTC
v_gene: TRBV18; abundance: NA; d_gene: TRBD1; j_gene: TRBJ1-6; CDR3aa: CASSPFPTGMDSPLHF; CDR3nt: TGTGCCAGCTCACCCTTTCCGACAGGGATGGATTCACCCCTCCACTTT
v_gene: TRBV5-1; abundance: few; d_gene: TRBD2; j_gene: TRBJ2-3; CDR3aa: CASTRTSGGRTDTQYF; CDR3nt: TGCGCCAGCACCCGGACTAGCGGGGGGAGGACAGATACGCAGTATTTT
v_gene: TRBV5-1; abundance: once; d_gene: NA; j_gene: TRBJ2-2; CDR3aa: CASTLDTLNTGELFF; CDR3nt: TGCGCCAGCACCCTGGACACACTGAACACCGGGGAGCTGTTTTTT
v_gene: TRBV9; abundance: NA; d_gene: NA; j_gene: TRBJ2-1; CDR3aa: CASSPQGGEQFF; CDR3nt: TGTGCCAGCAGCCCTCAGGGAGGCGAGCAGTTCTTC
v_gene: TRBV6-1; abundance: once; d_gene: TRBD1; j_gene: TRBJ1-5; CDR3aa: CASRPGQGFQPQHF; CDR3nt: TGTGCCAGCAGACCGGGACAGGGTTTTCAGCCCCAGCATTTT
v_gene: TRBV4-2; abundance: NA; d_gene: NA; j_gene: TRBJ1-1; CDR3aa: CASSQDFLMNTEAFF; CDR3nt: TGTGCCAGCAGCCAAGATTTCTTAATGAACACTGAAGCTTTCTTT
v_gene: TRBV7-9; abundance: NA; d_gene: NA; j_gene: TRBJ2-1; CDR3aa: CASLVSAEQFF; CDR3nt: TGTGCCAGCCTCGTTAGCGCTGAGCAGTTCTTC
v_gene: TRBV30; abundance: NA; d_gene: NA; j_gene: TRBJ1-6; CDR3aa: CAWKGGARLYNSPLHF; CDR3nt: TGTGCCTGGAAGGGCGGGGCCCGCCTCTATAATTCACCCCTCCACTTT
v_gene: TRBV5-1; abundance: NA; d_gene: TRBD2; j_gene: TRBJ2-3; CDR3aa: CASSSYGLAWTDTQYF; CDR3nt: TGCGCCAGCAGCTCCTATGGACTAGCGTGGACAGATACGCAGTATTTT
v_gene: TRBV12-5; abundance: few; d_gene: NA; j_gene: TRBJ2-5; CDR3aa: CASGNVRGQETQYF; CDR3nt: TGTGCTAGTGGGAACGTACGCGGCCAAGAGACCCAGTACTTC
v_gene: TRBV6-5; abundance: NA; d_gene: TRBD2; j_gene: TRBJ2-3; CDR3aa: CASKGGGTDTQYF; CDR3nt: TGTGCCAGCAAGGGCGGGGGGACAGATACGCAGTATTTT
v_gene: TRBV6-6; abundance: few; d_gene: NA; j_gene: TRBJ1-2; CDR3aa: CASLGRQDELGGYTF; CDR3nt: TGTGCCAGCCTAGGACGACAGGACGAACTCGGTGGCTACACCTTC
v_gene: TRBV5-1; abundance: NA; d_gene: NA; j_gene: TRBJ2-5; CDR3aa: CASSLVGGSETQYF; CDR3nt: TGCGCCAGCAGCTTGGTGGGGGGATCGGAGACCCAGTACTTC
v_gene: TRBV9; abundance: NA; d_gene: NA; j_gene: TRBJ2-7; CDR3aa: CASSVGSSYEQYF; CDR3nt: TGTGCCAGCAGCGTAGGAAGCTCCTACGAGCAGTACTTC
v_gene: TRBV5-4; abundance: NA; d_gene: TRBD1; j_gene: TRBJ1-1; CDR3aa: CASSSAQGRTTEAFF; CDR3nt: TGTGCCAGCAGCTCGGCACAGGGGCGCACCACTGAAGCTTTCTTT
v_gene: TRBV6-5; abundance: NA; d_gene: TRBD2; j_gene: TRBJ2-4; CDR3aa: CASREGGAKNIQYF; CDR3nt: TGTGCCAGCCGGGAGGGAGGAGCCAAAAACATTCAGTACTTC
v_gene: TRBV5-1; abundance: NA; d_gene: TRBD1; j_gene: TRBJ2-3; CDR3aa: CATNRGEVTDTQYF; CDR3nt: TGCGCCACCAACAGGGGGGAGGTCACAGATACGCAGTATTTT
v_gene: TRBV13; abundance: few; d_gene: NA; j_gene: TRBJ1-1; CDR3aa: CASSLAAPGGDTEAFF; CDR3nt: TGTGCCAGCAGCTTAGCAGCCCCCGGCGGGGACACTGAAGCTTTCTTT
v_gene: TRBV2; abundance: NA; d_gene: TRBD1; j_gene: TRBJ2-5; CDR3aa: CASSSDRGRETQYF; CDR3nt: TGTGCCAGCAGTTCGGACAGGGGAAGAGAGACCCAGTACTTC
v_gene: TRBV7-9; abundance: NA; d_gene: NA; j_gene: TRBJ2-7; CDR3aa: CASSLAGTYEQYF; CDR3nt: TGTGCCAGCAGCTTAGCCGGGACCTACGAGCAGTACTTC
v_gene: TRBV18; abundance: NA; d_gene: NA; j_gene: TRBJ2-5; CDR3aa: CASSPPRGQETQYF; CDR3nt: TGTGCCAGCTCACCACCAAGGGGCCAAGAGACCCAGTACTTC
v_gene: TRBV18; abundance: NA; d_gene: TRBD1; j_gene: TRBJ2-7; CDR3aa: CASSPYGTGVAYEQYF; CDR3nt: TGTGCCAGCTCACCATATGGGACAGGGGTAGCCTACGAGCAGTACTTC
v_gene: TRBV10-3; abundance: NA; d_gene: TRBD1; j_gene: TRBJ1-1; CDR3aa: CAIRPTGANTEAFF; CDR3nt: TGTGCCATCAGACCGACAGGGGCGAACACTGAAGCTTTCTTT
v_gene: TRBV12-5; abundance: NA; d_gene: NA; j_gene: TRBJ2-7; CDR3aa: CASGPGQFQREQYF; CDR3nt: TGTGCTAGTGGTCCCGGACAGTTCCAGAGGGAGCAGTACTTC
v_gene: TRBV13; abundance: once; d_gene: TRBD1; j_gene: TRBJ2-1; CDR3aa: CASSPGQGPGNEQFF; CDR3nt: TGTGCCAGCAGCCCAGGACAGGGTCCGGGTAATGAGCAGTTCTTC
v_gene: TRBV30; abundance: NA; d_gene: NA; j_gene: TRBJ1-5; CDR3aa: CAWSVRGGMGPQHF; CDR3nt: TGTGCCTGGAGTGTACGGGGGGGGATGGGGCCCCAGCATTTT
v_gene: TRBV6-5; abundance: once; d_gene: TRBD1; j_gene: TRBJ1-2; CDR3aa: CASGSGTGAYGYTF; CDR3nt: TGTGCCAGCGGTTCCGGGACAGGGGCATACGGCTACACCTTC
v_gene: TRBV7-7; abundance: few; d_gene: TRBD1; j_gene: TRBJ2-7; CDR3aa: CASSLRQGAAYEQYF; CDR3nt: TGTGCCAGCAGCTTAAGACAGGGGGCGGCCTACGAGCAGTACTTC
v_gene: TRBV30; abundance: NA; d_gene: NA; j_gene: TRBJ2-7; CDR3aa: CASSGDCEQYF; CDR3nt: TGTGCCTCCTCGGGGGACTGTGAGCAGTACTTC
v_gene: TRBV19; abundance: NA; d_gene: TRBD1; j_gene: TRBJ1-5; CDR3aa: CASSINRGSQPQHF; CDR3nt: TGTGCCAGTAGTATCAACAGGGGGTCTCAGCCCCAGCATTTT
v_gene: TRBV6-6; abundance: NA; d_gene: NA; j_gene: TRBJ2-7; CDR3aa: CASSYEPGRGEQYF; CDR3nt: TGTGCCAGCAGTTACGAGCCGGGCAGGGGCGAGCAGTACTTC
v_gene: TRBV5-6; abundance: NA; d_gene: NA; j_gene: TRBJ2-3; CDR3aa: CASSLRGGSTDTQYF; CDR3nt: TGTGCCAGCAGCTTAAGGGGTGGAAGCACAGATACGCAGTATTTT
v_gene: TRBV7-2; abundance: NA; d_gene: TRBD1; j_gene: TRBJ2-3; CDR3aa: CASSLPGQGDVSTDTQYF; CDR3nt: TGTGCCAGCAGCTTACCAGGACAGGGGGACGTAAGCACAGATACGCAGTATTTT
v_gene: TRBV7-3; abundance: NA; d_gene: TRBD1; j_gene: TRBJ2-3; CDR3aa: CASSLRTGGETTDTQYF; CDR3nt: TGTGCCAGCAGCTTACGGACAGGGGGCGAAACCACAGATACGCAGTATTTT
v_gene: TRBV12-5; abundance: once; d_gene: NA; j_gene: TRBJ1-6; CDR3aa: CASGLFLGGPLHF; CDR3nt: TGTGCTAGTGGTCTCTTCTTGGGGGGGCCCCTCCACTTT
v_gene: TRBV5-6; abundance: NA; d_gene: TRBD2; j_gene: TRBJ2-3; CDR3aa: CASSSPGLAGGPTDTQYF; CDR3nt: TGTGCCAGCAGCTCACCTGGACTAGCGGGGGGACCCACAGATACGCAGTATTTT
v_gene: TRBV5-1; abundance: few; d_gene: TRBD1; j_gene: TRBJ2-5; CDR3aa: CASSLPFLGPAGTAQETQYF; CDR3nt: TGCGCCAGCAGCCTACCTTTCCTCGGCCCCGCCGGGACAGCCCAAGAGACCCAGTACTTC
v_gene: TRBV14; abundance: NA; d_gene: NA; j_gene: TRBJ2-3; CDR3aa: CASSHRGQGTDTQYF; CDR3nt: TGTGCCAGCAGCCACAGAGGGCAAGGCACAGATACGCAGTATTTT
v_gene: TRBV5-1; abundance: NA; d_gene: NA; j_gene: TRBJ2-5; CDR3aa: CASSLADGVVTQYF; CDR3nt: TGCGCCAGCAGCTTGGCCGACGGGGTAGTGACCCAGTACTTC
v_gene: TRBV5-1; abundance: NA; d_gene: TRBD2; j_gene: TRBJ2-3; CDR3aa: CASSLVRISSGGTDTQYF; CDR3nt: TGCGCCAGCAGCTTGGTCCGCATATCGAGCGGGGGAACAGATACGCAGTATTTT
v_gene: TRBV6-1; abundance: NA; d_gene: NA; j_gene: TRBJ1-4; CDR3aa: CASSEVGEGEKLFF; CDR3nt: TGTGCCAGCAGTGAAGTTGGAGAGGGTGAAAAACTGTTTTTT